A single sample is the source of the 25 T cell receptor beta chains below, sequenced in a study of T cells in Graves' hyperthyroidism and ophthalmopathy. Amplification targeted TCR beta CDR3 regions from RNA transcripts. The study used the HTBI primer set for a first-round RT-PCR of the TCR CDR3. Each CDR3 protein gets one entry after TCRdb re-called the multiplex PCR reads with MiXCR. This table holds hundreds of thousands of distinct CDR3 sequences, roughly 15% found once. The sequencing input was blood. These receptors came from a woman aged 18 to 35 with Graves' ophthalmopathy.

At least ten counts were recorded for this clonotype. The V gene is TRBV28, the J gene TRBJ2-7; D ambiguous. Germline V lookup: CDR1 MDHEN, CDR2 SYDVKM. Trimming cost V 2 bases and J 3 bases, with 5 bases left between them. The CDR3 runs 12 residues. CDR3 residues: CASSLVDYEQYF. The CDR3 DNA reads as TGTGCCAGCAGTTTAGTGGACTACGAGCAGTACTTC.

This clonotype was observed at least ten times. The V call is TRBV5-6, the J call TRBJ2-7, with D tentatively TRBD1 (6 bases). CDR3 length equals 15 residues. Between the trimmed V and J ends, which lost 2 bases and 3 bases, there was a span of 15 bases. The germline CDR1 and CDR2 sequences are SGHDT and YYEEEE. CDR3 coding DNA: TGTGCCAGCAGCTTTCAATCGGACAGAGGCTACGAGCAGTACTTC. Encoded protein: CASSFQSDRGYEQYF.

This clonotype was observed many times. The CDR3 nucleotides are TGTGCCACCAGCAGAGCGACTAGCGGGGCTTACAATGAGCAGTTCTTC. This codes for CATSRATSGAYNEQFF. J is TRBJ2-1 and V is TRBV15, with 11 nucleotides matching TRBD2. CDR1 and CDR2 from the germline V gene are LNHNV and YYDKDF (reference sequence). The junction had 3 bases not matched to a gene; V was cut back by 1 base and J by 4 bases. The CDR3 is made up of 16 amino acids.

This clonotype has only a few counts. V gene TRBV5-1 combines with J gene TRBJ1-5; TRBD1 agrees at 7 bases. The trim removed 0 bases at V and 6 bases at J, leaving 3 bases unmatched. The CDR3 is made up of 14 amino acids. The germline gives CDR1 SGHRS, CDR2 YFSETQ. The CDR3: CASSLDRGGQPQHF. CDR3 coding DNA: TGCGCCAGCAGCTTGGACAGGGGCGGTCAGCCCCAGCATTTT.

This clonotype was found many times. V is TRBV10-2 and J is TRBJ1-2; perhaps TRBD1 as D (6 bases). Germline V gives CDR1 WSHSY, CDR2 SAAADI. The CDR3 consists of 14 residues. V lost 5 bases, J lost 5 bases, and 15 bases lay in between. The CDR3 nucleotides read TGCGCCAGCAGTCCAAGCAACAGGGAGTATGGCTACACCTTC. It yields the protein CASSPSNREYGYTF.

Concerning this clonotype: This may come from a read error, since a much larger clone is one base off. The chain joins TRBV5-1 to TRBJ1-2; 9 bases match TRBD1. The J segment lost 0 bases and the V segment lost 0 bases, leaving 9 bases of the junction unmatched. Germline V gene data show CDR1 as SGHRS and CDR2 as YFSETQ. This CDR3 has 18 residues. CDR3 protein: CASSLGDDRGKANYGYTF. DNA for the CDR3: TGCGCCAGCAGCTTGGGGGACGACAGGGGGAAAGCTAACTATGGCTACACCTTC.

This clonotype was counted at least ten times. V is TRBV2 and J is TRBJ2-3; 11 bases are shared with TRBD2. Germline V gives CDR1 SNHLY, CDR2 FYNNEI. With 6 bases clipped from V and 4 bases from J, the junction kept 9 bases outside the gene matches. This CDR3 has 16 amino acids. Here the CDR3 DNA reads TGTGCCAGCAGGGTCGACCTAGCGGGGGGCTCAGATACGCAGTATTTT. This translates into CASRVDLAGGSDTQYF.

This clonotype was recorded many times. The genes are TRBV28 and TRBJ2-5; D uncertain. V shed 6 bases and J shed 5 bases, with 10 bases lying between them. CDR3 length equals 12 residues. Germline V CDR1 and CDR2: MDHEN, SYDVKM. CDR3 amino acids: CASRILGETQYF. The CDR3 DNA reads TGTGCCAGCAGAATCCTAGGGGAGACCCAGTACTTC.

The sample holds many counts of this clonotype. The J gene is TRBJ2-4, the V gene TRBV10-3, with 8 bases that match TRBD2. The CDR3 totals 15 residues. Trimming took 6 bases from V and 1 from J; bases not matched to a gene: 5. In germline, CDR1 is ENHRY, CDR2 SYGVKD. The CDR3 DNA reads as TGTGCCATCAGCGGTAGCGGGACGGCCAAAAACATTCAGTACTTC. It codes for CAISGSGTAKNIQYF.

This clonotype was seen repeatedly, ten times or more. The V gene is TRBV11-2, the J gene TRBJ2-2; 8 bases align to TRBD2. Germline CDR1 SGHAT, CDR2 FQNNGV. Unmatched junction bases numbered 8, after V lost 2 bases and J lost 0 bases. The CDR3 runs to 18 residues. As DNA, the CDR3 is TGTGCCAGCAGCTTACGGGCTAGCGGGCCAGCGAACACCGGGGAGCTGTTTTTT. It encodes CASSLRASGPANTGELFF.

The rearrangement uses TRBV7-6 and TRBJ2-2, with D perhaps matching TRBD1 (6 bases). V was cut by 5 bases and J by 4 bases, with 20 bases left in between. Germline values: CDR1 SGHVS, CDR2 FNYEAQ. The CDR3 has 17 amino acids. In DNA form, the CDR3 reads TGTGCCAGCAGCGCCCAGCATATGGGGGCGCCCACCGGGGAGCTGTTTTTT. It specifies CASSAQHMGAPTGELFF.

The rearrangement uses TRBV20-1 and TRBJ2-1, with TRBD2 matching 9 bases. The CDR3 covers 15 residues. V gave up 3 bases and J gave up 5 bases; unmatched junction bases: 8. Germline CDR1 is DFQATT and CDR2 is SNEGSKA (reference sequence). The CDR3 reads CSASTTAGGHNEQFF. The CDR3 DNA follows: TGCAGTGCTAGCACCACAGCGGGGGGACACAATGAGCAGTTCTTC.

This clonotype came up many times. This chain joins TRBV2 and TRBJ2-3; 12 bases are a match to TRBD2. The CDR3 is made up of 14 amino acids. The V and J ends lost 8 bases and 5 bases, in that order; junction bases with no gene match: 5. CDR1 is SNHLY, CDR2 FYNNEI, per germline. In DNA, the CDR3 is TGTGCCAGCCTAGCGGGGGGGCTAGTAGATACGCAGTATTTT. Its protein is CASLAGGLVDTQYF. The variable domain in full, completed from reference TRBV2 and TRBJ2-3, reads EPEVTQTPSHQVTQMGQEVILRCVPISNHLYFYWYRQILGQKVEFLVSFYNNEISEKSEIFDDQFSVERPDGSNFTLKIRSTKLEDSAMYFCASLAGGLVDTQYFGPGTRLTVL.

CDR3 in DNA: TGTGCCAGCACGTGCCTAGCGGGGGGCTCAACCTACAATGAGCAGTTCTTC. It is translated as CASTCLAGGSTYNEQFF. The chain carries TRBV7-9 and TRBJ2-1, with TRBD2 matching over 11 bases. Unmatched junction bases numbered 10, after V lost 7 bases and J lost 2 bases. CDR3 size: 17 residues. CDR1 and CDR2 (germline): SEHNR, FQNEAQ (reference sequence). Filled out from reference TRBV7-9 and TRBJ2-1, the complete variable domain reads DTGVSQNPRHKITKRGQNVTFRCDPISEHNRLYWYRQTLGQGPEFLTYFQNEAQLEKSRLLSDRFSAERPKGSFSTLEIQRTEQGDSAMYLCASTCLAGGSTYNEQFFGPGTRLTVL.

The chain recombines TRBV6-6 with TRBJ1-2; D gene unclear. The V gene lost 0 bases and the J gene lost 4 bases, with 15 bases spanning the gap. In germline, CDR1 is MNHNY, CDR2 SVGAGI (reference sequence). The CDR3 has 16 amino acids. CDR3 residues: CASSYSRTHSGYGYTF. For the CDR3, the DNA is TGTGCCAGCAGTTACTCTAGGACCCACAGCGGCTATGGCTACACCTTC.

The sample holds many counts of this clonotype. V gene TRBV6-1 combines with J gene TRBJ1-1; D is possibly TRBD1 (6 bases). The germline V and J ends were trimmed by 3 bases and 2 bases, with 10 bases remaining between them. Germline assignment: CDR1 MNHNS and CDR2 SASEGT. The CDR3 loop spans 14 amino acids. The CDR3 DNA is TGTGCCAGCAGTGAGGACAGAGTCAACACTGAAGCTTTCTTT. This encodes CASSEDRVNTEAFF.

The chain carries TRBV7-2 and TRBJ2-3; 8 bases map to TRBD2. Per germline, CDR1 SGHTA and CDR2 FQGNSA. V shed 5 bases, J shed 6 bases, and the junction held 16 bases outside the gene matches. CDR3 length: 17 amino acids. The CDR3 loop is CASSLLGGSGRSDTQYF. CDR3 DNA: TGTGCCAGCAGCCTCCTCGGGGGGAGCGGGAGATCTGATACGCAGTATTTT.

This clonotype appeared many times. CDR3 residues: CASSLVQGAFNNSPLHF. The CDR3 DNA follows: TGTGCCAGCAGCTTAGTACAGGGGGCCTTCAATAATTCACCCCTCCACTTT. V gene TRBV13 combines with J gene TRBJ1-6; 9 bases map to TRBD1. Germline CDR1 is PRHDT and CDR2 is FYEKMQ (reference sequence). This CDR3 is 17 amino acids long. Germline trimming cut 1 base from V and 5 bases from J; bases unmatched to any gene: 6.

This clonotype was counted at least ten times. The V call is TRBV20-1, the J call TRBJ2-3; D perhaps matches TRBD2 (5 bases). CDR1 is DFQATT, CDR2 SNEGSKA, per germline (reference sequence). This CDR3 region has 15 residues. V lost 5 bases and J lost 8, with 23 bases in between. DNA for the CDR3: TGCAGTGCTTCGAGTCTAGTGGACTGGATCGTTACGCAGTATTTT. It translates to CSASSLVDWIVTQYF.

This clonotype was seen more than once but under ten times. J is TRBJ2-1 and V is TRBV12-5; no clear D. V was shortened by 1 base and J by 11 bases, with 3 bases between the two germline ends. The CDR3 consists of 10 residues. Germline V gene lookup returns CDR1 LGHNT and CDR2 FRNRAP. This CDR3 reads CASGLGQQFF. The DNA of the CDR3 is TGTGCTAGTGGTTTGGGACAGCAGTTCTTC.

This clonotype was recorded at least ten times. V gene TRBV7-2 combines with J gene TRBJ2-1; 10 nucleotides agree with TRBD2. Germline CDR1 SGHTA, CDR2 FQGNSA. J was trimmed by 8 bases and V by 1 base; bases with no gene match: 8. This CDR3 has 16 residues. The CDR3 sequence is CASSLGRGLARDEQFF. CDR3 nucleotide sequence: TGTGCCAGCAGCTTAGGGAGGGGACTAGCGCGCGATGAGCAGTTCTTC.

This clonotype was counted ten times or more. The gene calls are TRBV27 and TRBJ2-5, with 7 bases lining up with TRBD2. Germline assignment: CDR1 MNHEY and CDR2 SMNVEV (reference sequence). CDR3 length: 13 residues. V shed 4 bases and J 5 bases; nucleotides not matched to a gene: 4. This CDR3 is CASSYSGSETQYF. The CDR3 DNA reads TGTGCCAGCAGTTATAGCGGGTCTGAGACCCAGTACTTC.

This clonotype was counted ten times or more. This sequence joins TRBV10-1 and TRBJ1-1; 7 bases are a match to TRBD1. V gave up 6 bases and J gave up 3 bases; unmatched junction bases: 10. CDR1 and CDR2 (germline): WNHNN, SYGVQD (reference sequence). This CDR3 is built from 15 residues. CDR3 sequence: CASRAQRGLDTEAFF. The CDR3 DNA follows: TGCGCCAGCAGGGCCCAAAGGGGGCTGGACACTGAAGCTTTCTTT.

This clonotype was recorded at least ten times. The CDR3 DNA is TGTGCCAGCAACCGATATAGCGGGGGGTTCGGGGAGCTGTTTTTT. It specifies CASNRYSGGFGELFF. The V call is TRBV6-1, the J call TRBJ2-2, with 10 nucleotides matching TRBD2. J gave up 7 bases and V 7 bases, and 9 bases lay outside the gene matches. CDR1 and CDR2 from the germline V gene are MNHNS and SASEGT. The CDR3 loop spans 15 amino acids.

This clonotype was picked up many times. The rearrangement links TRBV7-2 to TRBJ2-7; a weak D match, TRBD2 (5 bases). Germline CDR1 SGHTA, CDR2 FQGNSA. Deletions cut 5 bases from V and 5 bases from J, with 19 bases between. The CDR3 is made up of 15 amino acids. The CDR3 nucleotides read TGTGCCAGCAGCCACCTAGCTCCCCTAGGAGACGAGCAGTACTTC. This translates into CASSHLAPLGDEQYF.